This T cell receptor (beta chain) was found in a study of Graves' ophthalmopathy and Graves' hyperthyroidism. Study-level results: Also, most clonotypes expanded in the thyroid above 0.001 frequency appeared in blood.

CDR1 and CDR2 (germline): MNHNS, SASEGT. The length of the CDR3 is 13 residues. V lost 1 base and J lost 15, with 13 bases in between. This clonotype was counted a few times. Its matching antigen is unknown. The authors amplified TCR beta CDR3 regions from RNA transcripts. Second-round multiplex PCR came after a first-round RT-PCR that employed HTBI primers. TCRdb called the multiplex PCR reads again in MiXCR, with one record for every CDR3 protein. The sample holds 680,000 or so distinct CDR3 sequences, 22% seen once. Material: peripheral blood. The V and J genes are TRBV6-1 and TRBJ1-6; D gene ambiguous. This TCR was recovered from a woman aged 18-29 years with stable Graves' hyperthyroidism. Some clones in this sample may be carry-over from other donors' samples. The CDR3 sequence is CASSEVDRSLLHF. The CDR3 region has the DNA TGTGCCAGCAGTGAAGTGGACCGAAGCCTCCTCCACTTT.